Given below is one TCR beta chain in context. What it recognizes is unknown. The authors ran the assay at deep level. Profiled with immunoSEQ multiplex PCR; TCRdb holds only in-frame clones, not every one. The sample consists of about 2.3 million clones, around 90% of them appearing once. The sample originates from a study of shared clonotypes between healthy human individuals. The CDR3 covers 15 residues. Germline CDR1 is MNHEY and CDR2 is SVGAGI. The V segment lost 2 bases and the J segment 0 bases; nucleotides outside the gene matches: 3. Study observations and caveats: The donor pool, a small one, limited the genetic and exposure-history diversity represented.

Source material: naive CD4+ T cells from PBMCs. Subset indicated: CD45RA+ positively selected. This clonotype originated in a man aged 18-30 years in good health. Some clones in this sample may be carry-over from other donors' samples. This sequence joins TRBV6-5 and TRBJ1-2; 7 nucleotides agree with TRBD1. This CDR3 reads CASSYRTGSNYGYTF. The CDR3 region has the DNA TGTGCCAGCAGTTACCGGACAGGTTCTAACTATGGCTACACCTTC.